A single sample is the source of the 3 T cell receptor beta chains below, sequenced in a study of metastatic and nonmetastatic thyroid tumors (dated by TCRdb to the early 2020s). No patient had received any treatment before thyroid surgery. Libraries were made using PCR. The instrument given in TCRdb is Illumina HiSeq 4000. TCRdb redid the processing of the public reads, applying fastp at Q25 and MiXCR, and retained in-frame beta chains. Here the sample has tens of thousands of clones; around 10% occur a single time. Jointly, the top ten make up approximately 8.8% of the sample. Source material: blood. The receptor set was obtained from a male donor with papillary thyroid cancer or a benign thyroid nodule (not recorded which). Some clones in this sample may be carry-over from other donors' samples.

This clone was recorded at least ten times. A much bigger clone sits one base away, suggesting this may be a read error. V and J are TRBV7-6 and TRBJ2-7; perhaps TRBD2 as D (6 bases). Looked up from germline, CDR1 is SGHVS and CDR2 is FNYEAQ. The CDR3 runs 12 residues. Trimming stripped 6 bases from V and 3 bases from J, with 9 bases between. CDR3 sequence reads: CASSTGVYEQYF. For the CDR3, the DNA is TGTGCCAGCAGTACGGGGGTCTACGAGCAGTACTTC.

Note on this clone: This may come from a read error, since a much larger clone is one base off. The V and J genes are TRBV29-1 and TRBJ1-2; tentative D call: TRBD1 (6 bases). This CDR3 has 14 residues. The V end was cut by 4 bases, the J end by 3 bases, with 15 bases between. Germline V gene data show CDR1 as SQVTM and CDR2 as ANQGSEA. CDR3 sequence reads: CSVAKGDSYYGYTF. CDR3 nucleotide sequence: TGCAGCGTTGCCAAGGGGGACTCATACTATGGCTACACCTTC.

This clone was observed many times. The gene calls are TRBV16 and TRBJ2-7; D is ambiguous. The length of the CDR3 is 13 residues. Deletions cut 0 bases from V and 2 bases from J, with 5 bases between. Germline V gene sequence: CDR1 KGHSY, CDR2 FQNENV. CDR3 sequence: CASSQSDPYEQYF. The CDR3 DNA sequence: TGTGCCAGCAGCCAATCGGACCCCTACGAGCAGTACTTC.